A single sample gave rise to the 5 T cell receptor beta chains below, sequenced in a study of shared clonotypes between healthy human individuals. Produced via immunoSEQ multiplex PCR; TCRdb's table is partial and in-frame only. The table shows about 580,000 clones, with 95% to 98% occurring only once. CD45RO-negative, CCR7-positively selected cells formed the naive CD8 fraction, excluding terminally differentiated effector memory CD45RA+ cells. The specimen was naive CD8+ T cells sorted from blood. All receptors derive from a man aged 25 to 40 in good health.

The V call is TRBV6-5, the J call TRBJ1-4; a weak D match, TRBD1 (5 bases). V lost 4 bases, J lost 8 bases, and 20 bases lay in between. The CDR3 covers 16 residues. CDR1 MNHEY and CDR2 SVGAGI come from the germline V gene. DNA of the CDR3: TGTGCCAGCAGTTTTACTTGGGGAGAGAGGGGCGAAAAACTGTTTTTT. This sequence encodes CASSFTWGERGEKLFF.

As to this clone: At one end, the junction sequence differs from germline, possibly due to a read error. The chain uses TRBV7-2 and TRBJ1-5; tentative D call: TRBD1 (5 bases). CDR1 and CDR2 from the germline V gene are SGHTA and FQGNSA. The CDR3 runs 15 residues. The CDR3 protein is CASSLGARENQPQHF. DNA for the CDR3: TGTGCCAGCAGTTTAGGGGCCAGGGAGAATCAGCCCCAGCATTTT.

The chain couples TRBV11-2 to TRBJ2-7; TRBD1 agrees at 7 bases. The junction had 9 bases not matched to a gene; V was cut back by 2 bases and J by 2 bases. The CDR3 runs to 16 residues. Germline CDR1 is SGHAT and CDR2 is FQNNGV. CDR3 DNA: TGTGCCAGCAGCTTATGGGCCGGGACAGCACCCTACGAGCAGTACTTC. Its translation is CASSLWAGTAPYEQYF.

This chain connects TRBV29-1 to TRBJ2-5; maybe TRBD1 (5 bases). This CDR3 spans 13 amino acids. Germline assignment: CDR1 SQVTM and CDR2 ANQGSEA. V was clipped by 3 bases and J by 2 bases, with 10 bases between them. CDR3 loop: CSVEGLNQETQYF. The CDR3, as DNA: TGCAGCGTTGAGGGGCTCAATCAAGAGACCCAGTACTTC.

This clone has just one count. The CDR3 DNA sequence: TGTGCCAGCAGCTTGGTGGACACCTCCCTTGGACTCTCCTACGAGCAGTACTTC. Its protein product is CASSLVDTSLGLSYEQYF. The chain links TRBV5-5 to TRBJ2-7; D may be TRBD1 or TRBD2 (5 bases each). This CDR3 region has 18 residues. V lost 0 bases to trimming and J lost 0 bases, with 19 bases between them. Germline-derived CDR1 and CDR2 are SGHKS and YYEKEE (reference sequence).